One sample yielded the 19 T cell receptor beta chains listed below, sequenced in a study of blood T cell repertoires in COVID-19. Sequencing used immunoSEQ multiplex PCR; TCRdb keeps in-frame clones, though not all of them. Here the sample spans more than 80,000 clones, roughly 90% being singletons. The sequencing input was peripheral blood. The receptors stem from a human donor with active COVID-19. The donor label of this sample is uncertain.

This clone appeared a few times. The chain has TRBV6-1 and TRBJ2-7; the match to TRBD1 covers 7 bases. The V segment lost 3 bases and the J segment 6 bases; nucleotides outside the gene matches: 5. CDR1 and CDR2 from the germline V gene are MNHNS and SASEGT. This CDR3 has 13 residues. The CDR3 is CASSDMTGIEQYF. CDR3 sequence (DNA): TGTGCCAGCAGTGATATGACAGGGATCGAGCAGTACTTC.

V usage is TRBV5-1 and J usage is TRBJ2-5; D uncertain. The CDR3 has 13 residues. In germline, CDR1 is SGHRS, CDR2 YFSETQ. Between the trimmed V and J ends, which lost 5 bases and 5 bases, there was a span of 13 bases. This CDR3 reads CASSLTHLETQYF. Written as DNA, the CDR3 is TGCGCCAGCAGTTTGACCCACTTGGAGACCCAGTACTTC. The whole variable domain, remainder taken from reference TRBV5-1 and TRBJ2-5, is KAGVTQTPRYLIKTRGQQVTLSCSPISGHRSVSWYQQTPGQGLQFLFEYFSETQRNKGNFPGRFSGRQFSNSRSEMNVSTLELGDSALYLCASSLTHLETQYFGPGTRLLVL.

As concerns this clone: At one of its ends the junction is not consistent with the germline gene, which may arise from a read error. The chain is built from TRBV6-1 and TRBJ1-2; the D gene is possibly TRBD1 (6 bases). The CDR3 consists of 13 residues. The germline CDR1 and CDR2 sequences are MNHNS and SASEGT. The CDR3 spells CASSEGDTTSLHF. The CDR3 coding sequence is TGTGCCAGCAGTGAGGGGGACACCACCTCACTTCACTTC.

This sequence joins TRBV4-3 and TRBJ1-2, with 8 bases that match TRBD1. Germline lookup yields CDR1 LGHNA and CDR2 YSLEER. The CDR3 length is 17 residues. The V gene end was trimmed by 1 base and the J gene end by 8 bases; junction bases not matched to a gene: 15. The chain's CDR3 is CASSQAYDRGNLRGYTF. CDR3 nucleotides: TGCGCCAGCAGCCAAGCTTATGACAGGGGAAACTTGAGAGGCTACACCTTC.

The J gene is TRBJ1-2, the V gene TRBV7-9, with 8 bases matching TRBD1. The CDR3 has 16 residues. Germline V gene data show CDR1 as SEHNR and CDR2 as FQNEAQ (reference sequence). With 1 base clipped from V and 7 bases from J, the junction kept 11 bases outside the gene matches. CDR3 protein: CASSLVPTGTGGGYTF. The CDR3 DNA reads TGTGCCAGCAGCTTAGTTCCGACCGGGACAGGAGGTGGCTACACCTTC.

V gene TRBV19 combines with J gene TRBJ1-1; TRBD1 aligns across 9 bases. The CDR3 extends over 14 amino acids. The V and J ends lost 5 bases and 5 bases, in that order; junction bases with no gene match: 6. Germline values: CDR1 LNHDA, CDR2 SQIVND (reference sequence). The CDR3 region has the DNA TGTGCCAGTAGTTCCGGGACAGGGTTAACTGAAGCTTTCTTT. Translated: CASSSGTGLTEAFF.

This clone was found once. This chain joins TRBV19 and TRBJ1-1, with 9 positions matching TRBD1. Looked up from germline, CDR1 is LNHDA and CDR2 is SQIVND (reference sequence). The CDR3 loop spans 13 amino acids. Trimming cost V 5 bases and J 6 bases; bases outside gene matches: 4. The CDR3 sequence is CASSDRGASEAFF. Here the CDR3 DNA reads TGTGCCAGTAGTGACAGGGGGGCATCTGAAGCTTTCTTT.

The chain joins TRBV5-1 to TRBJ1-1; 7 bases match TRBD1. CDR1 is SGHRS and CDR2 is YFSETQ in the germline V gene. V was clipped by 3 bases and J by 3 bases; unmatched bases: 11. The CDR3 runs 16 residues. This CDR3 is CASSWDRNRGDTEAFF. The DNA for the CDR3 is TGCGCCAGCAGCTGGGACAGAAATAGGGGAGACACTGAAGCTTTCTTT.

V is TRBV18 and J is TRBJ2-3, with a weak D call TRBD2 (5 bases). The CDR3 spans 13 residues. The germline V gene has CDR1 KGHSH and CDR2 LQKENI. V gave up 6 bases and J gave up 10 bases, with 17 bases separating them. The CDR3 loop is CASSPTKEVAQYF. DNA for the CDR3: TGTGCCAGCTCGCCGACCAAGGAGGTAGCGCAGTATTTT.

The V gene is TRBV5-1, the J gene TRBJ1-1; D uncertain. The length of the CDR3 is 13 residues. Trimming cost V 8 bases and J 2 bases, with 13 bases left between them. The germline CDR1 and CDR2 sequences are SGHRS and YFSETQ. CDR3 region: CASMDSTNTEAFF. CDR3 DNA: TGCGCCAGTATGGACTCAACTAACACTGAAGCTTTCTTT.

CDR3 in amino acids: CASSRRGRGETQYF. Written as DNA, the CDR3 is TGTGCCAGTAGTAGAAGGGGGCGCGGAGAGACCCAGTACTTC. The rearrangement links TRBV19 to TRBJ2-5; 7 bases are a match to TRBD1. Germline assignment: CDR1 LNHDA and CDR2 SQIVND (reference sequence). With 4 bases clipped from V and 4 bases from J, the junction kept 6 bases outside the gene matches. This CDR3 is built from 14 residues.

The genes are TRBV4-3 and TRBJ2-7, with D perhaps matching TRBD1 (6 bases). V lost 4 bases and J 2 bases, leaving 12 bases between the germline ends. Germline-derived CDR1 and CDR2 are LGHNA and YSLEER. The CDR3 spans 14 residues. CDR3 protein: CASSLSTGPYEQYF. In DNA, the CDR3 is TGCGCCAGCAGCCTATCGACAGGTCCCTACGAGCAGTACTTC.

The gene calls are TRBV27 and TRBJ1-6; 7 bases are shared with TRBD1. The J segment lost 14 bases and the V segment lost 3 bases, leaving 13 bases of the junction unmatched. The CDR3 has 15 residues. The germline CDR1 and CDR2 sequences are MNHEY and SMNVEV (reference sequence). This CDR3 reads CASSLVSTGTYTLHF. The CDR3 coding sequence is TGTGCCAGCAGTTTGGTGTCGACAGGGACCTACACCCTCCACTTT.

V and J are TRBV7-9 and TRBJ1-1; D is perhaps TRBD1 (5 bases). CDR1 is SEHNR, CDR2 FQNEAQ, per germline (reference sequence). Trimming took off 1 base at V and 7 bases at J, with 10 bases between the two ends. The CDR3 has 13 amino acids. In nucleotides, the CDR3 is TGTGCCAGCAGCTTAGTCAGGGCTGGTGAAGCTTTCTTT. It codes for CASSLVRAGEAFF.

The table lists this clone with a few counts. V is TRBV3-1 (or the pseudogene TRBV3-2) and J is TRBJ2-7; D perhaps matches TRBD1 (6 bases). Germline-derived CDR1 and CDR2 are LGHDT and YNNKEL (reference sequence). The V and J ends lost 3 bases and 3 bases respectively, with 12 bases between them. This CDR3 is 14 amino acids long. CDR3 sequence: CASSHPGTYYEQYF. The CDR3, as DNA: TGTGCCAGCAGCCATCCCGGGACATACTACGAGCAGTACTTC.

About this clone: Because the CDR3's place on the DNA is in doubt, the DNA is left out and the CDR3 is given as listed by TCRdb. The chain employs TRBV21-1 and TRBJ1-1; the table's TRBD1 call for D was not verified on the DNA. TRBV21-1 is a recognized pseudogene. The CDR3 numbers 15 amino acids, ends counted. The CDR3 region is CASSKVGQGNTEAFF.

There are a few counts of this clone. The CDR3, as DNA: TGTGCCAGTAGCGCCCGGGAGGCCTACGAGCAGTACTTC. It is translated as CASSAREAYEQYF. The genes are TRBV19 and TRBJ2-7; the match to TRBD2 covers 7 bases. The V gene's germline CDR1 is LNHDA and CDR2 SQIVND (reference sequence). This CDR3 has 13 residues. Unmatched junction bases numbered 4, after V lost 6 bases and J lost 2 bases.

This chain links TRBV6-5 with TRBJ2-5; the D gene is possibly TRBD2 (5 bases). V lost 10 bases and J 5 bases, leaving 8 bases between the germline ends. Germline CDR1 and CDR2: MNHEY and SVGAGI. The CDR3 consists of 10 residues. The CDR3 DNA sequence: TGTGCCACGGGGAGTGAGACCCAGTACTTC. This encodes CATGSETQYF.

The V gene is TRBV7-2, the J gene TRBJ2-2, with TRBD2 as a possible D gene (7 bases). The CDR3 is 16 residues long. Trimming pared 5 bases from V and 6 bases from J, leaving 19 bases between. The germline gives CDR1 SGHTA, CDR2 FQGNSA. CDR3 DNA sequence: TGTGCCAGCAGCAGAAATCCGGGGGGCCCCGCCGGGGAGCTGTTTTTT. Protein sequence: CASSRNPGGPAGELFF. Supplemented by reference TRBV7-2 and TRBJ2-2, the full variable domain reads GAGVSQSPSNKVTEKGKDVELRCDPISGHTALYWYRQSLGQGLEFLIYFQGNSAPDKSGLPSDRFSAERTGGSVSTLTIQRTQQEDSAVYLCASSRNPGGPAGELFFGEGSRLTVL.